The present TCR beta chain was sequenced within a study of blood T cell dynamics during melanoma immunotherapy. For the study at large: Metastatic melanoma patients received first-line pembrolizumab or nivolumab plus ipilimumab.

DNA loading was fixed at about 340 ng for all bulk PBMC samples. The data were produced by immunoSEQ multiplex PCR, yet TCRdb's version contains in-frame clones alone and is incomplete. The sample has approximately 15,000 clones, about 85% seen once. Study findings and constraints: PBMC repertoires of eventual disease-control patients split at W3 into clonality or diversity gains.

The sample's time point: pre-treatment baseline. Disease control meant complete response, partial response or stable disease at 12 weeks. To note about this clone: Antigen specificity is unknown.

This specimen consisted of blood, obtained from a patient treated with checkpoint blockade. This sequence was found in a human donor with melanoma.

Here the CDR3 reads CAGHPVGITDTQYF. In DNA, the CDR3 is TGTGCCGGACATCCCGTGGGAATCACAGATACGCAGTATTTT. The chain is built from TRBV6-5 and TRBJ2-3; D is perhaps TRBD1 (5 bases). The CDR3 has 14 residues. Germline CDR1 MNHEY, CDR2 SVGAGI. V was cut by 11 bases and J by 2 bases, with 17 bases left in between.